This TCR beta chain was captured by sequencing in a study of cytomegalovirus exposure and HLA in healthy donors. Regarding the study as a whole: Sequence variants that were highly shared formed a cluster that was likely a sequencing artifact. The authors reported that TCR beta sequences could predict HLA-A and HLA-B alleles. These predictions were accurate for most subjects in the first cohort. The authors enumerated some 160 TCR beta chains as linked to cytomegalovirus.

PCR involved 60 Vbeta and 13 Jbeta primers. Assay used: immunoSEQ multiplex PCR; TCRdb lists only in-frame clones, some missing. The data contain more than 150,000 clones, approximately 80% of them singletons. Concerning this clone itself: Its antigen is undetermined.

The specimen was PBMCs. The receptor comes from a woman under 40 in good health and CMV-seronegative.

The CDR3 DNA is TGTGCCAGCAGCTTAAGCGGGAGTTTTAATGAGCAGTTCTTC. Translating gives CASSLSGSFNEQFF. The V call is TRBV7-6, the J call TRBJ2-1; 8 bases agree with TRBD2. Germline V gives CDR1 SGHVS, CDR2 FNYEAQ. The V segment lost 2 bases and the J segment 7 bases; nucleotides outside the gene matches: 4. The CDR3 totals 14 residues.